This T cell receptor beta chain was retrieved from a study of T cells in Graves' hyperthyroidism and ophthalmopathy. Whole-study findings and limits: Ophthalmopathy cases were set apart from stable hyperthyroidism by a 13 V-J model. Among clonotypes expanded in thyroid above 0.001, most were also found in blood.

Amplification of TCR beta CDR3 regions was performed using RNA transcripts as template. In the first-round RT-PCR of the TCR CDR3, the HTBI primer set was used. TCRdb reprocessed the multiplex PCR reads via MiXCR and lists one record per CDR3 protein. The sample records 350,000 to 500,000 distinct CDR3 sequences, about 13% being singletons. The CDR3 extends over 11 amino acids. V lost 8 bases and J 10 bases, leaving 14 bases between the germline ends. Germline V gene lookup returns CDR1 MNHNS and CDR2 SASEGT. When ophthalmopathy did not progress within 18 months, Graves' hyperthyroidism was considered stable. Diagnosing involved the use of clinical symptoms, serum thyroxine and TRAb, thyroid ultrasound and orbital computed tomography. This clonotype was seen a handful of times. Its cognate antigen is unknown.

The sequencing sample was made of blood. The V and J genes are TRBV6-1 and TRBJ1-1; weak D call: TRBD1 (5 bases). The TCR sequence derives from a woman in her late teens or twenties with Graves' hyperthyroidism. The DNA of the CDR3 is TGTGCCAGCCAAGGGGCAGGGAGAGCTTTCTTT. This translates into CASQGAGRAFF.